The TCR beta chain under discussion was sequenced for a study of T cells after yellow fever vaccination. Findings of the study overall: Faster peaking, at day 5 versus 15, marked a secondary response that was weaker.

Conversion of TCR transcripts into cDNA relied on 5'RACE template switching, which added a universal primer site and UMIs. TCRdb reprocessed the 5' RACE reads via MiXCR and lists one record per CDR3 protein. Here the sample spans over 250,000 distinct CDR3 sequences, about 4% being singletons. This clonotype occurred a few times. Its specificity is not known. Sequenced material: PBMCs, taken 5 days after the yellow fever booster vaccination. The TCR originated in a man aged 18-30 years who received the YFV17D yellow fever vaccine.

CDR3 residues: CASSLGPYGTGELFF. The CDR3 DNA is TGTGCCAGCAGCTTAGGGCCATACGGCACCGGGGAGCTGTTTTTT. This chain connects TRBV7-2 to TRBJ2-2; D gene unclear. Germline assignment: CDR1 SGHTA and CDR2 FQGNSA. CDR3 length equals 15 residues. V was clipped by 1 base and J by 4 bases, with 10 bases between them.